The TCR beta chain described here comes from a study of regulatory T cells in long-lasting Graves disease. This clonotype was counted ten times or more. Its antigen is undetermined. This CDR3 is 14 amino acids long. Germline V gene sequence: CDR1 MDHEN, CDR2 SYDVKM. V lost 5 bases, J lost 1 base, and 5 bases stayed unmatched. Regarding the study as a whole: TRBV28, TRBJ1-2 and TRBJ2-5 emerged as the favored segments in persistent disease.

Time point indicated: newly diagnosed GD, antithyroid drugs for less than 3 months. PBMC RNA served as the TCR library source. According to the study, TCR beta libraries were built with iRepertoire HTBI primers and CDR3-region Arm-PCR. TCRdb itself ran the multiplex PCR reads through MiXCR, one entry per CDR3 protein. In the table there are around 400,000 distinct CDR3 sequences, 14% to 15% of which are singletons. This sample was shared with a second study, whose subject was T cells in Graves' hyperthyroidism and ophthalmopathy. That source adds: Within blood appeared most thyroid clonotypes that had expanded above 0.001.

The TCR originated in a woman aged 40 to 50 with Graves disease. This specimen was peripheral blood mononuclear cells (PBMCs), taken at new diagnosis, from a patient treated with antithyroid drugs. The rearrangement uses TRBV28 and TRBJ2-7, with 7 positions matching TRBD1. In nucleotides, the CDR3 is TGTGCCAGCAGTACGACAGGGCGGTCCTACGAGCAGTACTTC. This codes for CASSTTGRSYEQYF.